These 19 T cell receptor beta chains share one sample of origin, sequenced in a study of control samples from healthy donors and cancer patients. Produced via immunoSEQ multiplex PCR; TCRdb's table is partial and in-frame only. The sample has 110,000 or so clones, around 90% seen once. Material for sequencing was blood. Receptor source: a man aged 45 to 65 in good health.

V usage is TRBV7-6 and J usage is TRBJ2-5, with D unclear. Germline V gene sequence: CDR1 SGHVS, CDR2 FNYEAQ. With 4 bases removed from V and 5 bases from J, the gap between germline ends came to 11 bases. This CDR3 is 13 amino acids long. The CDR3 loop reads CASSSRSHETQYF. The CDR3 region has the DNA TGTGCCAGCAGCTCGCGGTCTCACGAGACCCAGTACTTC. The full variable domain, its missing parts supplied by reference TRBV7-6 and TRBJ2-5, is GAGVSQSPRYKVTKRGQDVALRCDPISGHVSLYWYRQALGQGPEFLTYFNYEAQQDKSGLPNDRFSAERPEGSISTLTIQRTEQRDSAMYRCASSSRSHETQYFGPGTRLLVL.

The CDR3 sequence: CATSDLRGYGEFF. The CDR3 nucleotides are TGTGCCACCAGTGATTTGCGCGGGTATGGAGAGTTCTTC. V usage is TRBV24-1 and J usage is TRBJ2-1, with D possibly TRBD2 on 5 matching bases. V dropped 0 bases and J dropped 14 bases, with 13 bases sitting between them. CDR1 is KGHDR, CDR2 SFDVKD, per germline. The CDR3 contains 13 residues.

This clone has only a few counts. V is TRBV4-1 and J is TRBJ1-5, with a possible D match to TRBD1 (5 bases). Germline V gene data show CDR1 as MGHRA and CDR2 as YSYEKL. The V end lost 0 bases, the J end lost 5 bases, and 17 bases lay between the germline ends. The CDR3 is 17 residues long. The CDR3 protein is CASSQDRPGNPYQPQHF. For the CDR3, the DNA is TGCGCCAGCAGCCAAGATCGTCCAGGGAATCCTTATCAGCCCCAGCATTTT.

The chain is built from TRBV7-8 and TRBJ1-2, with a possible D match to TRBD1 (5 bases). The CDR3 is 16 amino acids. Germline-derived CDR1 and CDR2 are SGHVS and FQNEAQ. The V and J ends lost 2 bases and 2 bases respectively, with 15 bases between them. This chain's CDR3 is CASSLNVGRVNYGYTF. The CDR3 DNA reads TGTGCCAGCAGCTTAAACGTCGGCAGGGTAAACTATGGCTACACCTTC.

This clone was seen only a few times. The V and J genes are TRBV5-4 and TRBJ2-3, with D possibly being TRBD1 (6 bases). CDR3 size: 14 residues. Germline values: CDR1 SGHNT, CDR2 YYREEE (reference sequence). The V end was cut by 4 bases, the J end by 3 bases, with 12 bases between. The CDR3 DNA reads TGTGCCAGCAGCCCCACAGGGTGGACAGATACGCAGTATTTT. Protein: CASSPTGWTDTQYF.

The chain uses TRBV10-2 and TRBJ1-4; D perhaps matches TRBD1 (5 bases). The CDR3 is 15 residues long. Trimming cost V 4 bases and J 4 bases, with 13 bases left between them. The V gene's germline CDR1 is WSHSY and CDR2 SAAADI. CDR3 residues: CASSVRGGDNEKLFF. The CDR3 region has the DNA TGCGCCAGCAGTGTCCGGGGAGGGGATAATGAAAAACTGTTTTTT.

The V call is TRBV5-8, the J call TRBJ2-3, with TRBD1 identical over 7 bases. With V trimmed by 4 bases and J by 2 bases, 7 bases remained unmatched. CDR1 SGHTS and CDR2 YDEGEE come from the germline V gene. There are 15 residues in the CDR3. CDR3 sequence reads: CASSADRDITDTQYF. CDR3 bases: TGTGCCAGCAGCGCAGACAGGGACATCACAGATACGCAGTATTTT.

Worth noting for this clone: One junction end does not reproduce the germline sequence, and a read error may be involved. The chain links TRBV7-6 to TRBJ2-5; 10 nucleotides align to TRBD2. The CDR3 runs to 16 residues. CDR1 SGHVS and CDR2 FNYEAQ come from the germline V gene. CDR3 in amino acids: CASSLEGAGGLETQYF. In nucleotides, the CDR3 is TGTGCCAGCAGTTTAGAGGGAGCGGGGGGGCTGGAGACCCAGTACTTC.

This sequence joins TRBV30 and TRBJ1-1; 9 bases match TRBD1. CDR1 GTSNPN and CDR2 SVGIG come from the germline V gene (reference sequence). The CDR3 spans 14 residues. V shed 3 bases, J shed 0 bases, and the junction held 2 bases outside the gene matches. The CDR3 sequence is CAWRGTGLNTEAFF. CDR3 DNA: TGTGCCTGGAGGGGGACAGGGTTGAACACTGAAGCTTTCTTT. Drawing the rest from reference TRBV30 and TRBJ1-1, the complete variable domain is SQTIHQWPATLVQPVGSPLSLECTVEGTSNPNLYWYRQAAGRGLQLLFYSVGIGQISSEVPQNLSASRPQDRQFILSSKKLLLSDSGFYLCAWRGTGLNTEAFFGQGTRLTVV.

A single count supports this clone. The chain combines TRBV11-2 with TRBJ1-1, with 10 nucleotides matching TRBD1. Per the germline V gene, CDR1 is SGHAT and CDR2 is FQNNGV. The CDR3 has 15 residues. V dropped 5 bases and J dropped 4; count of bases not matched to a gene: 7. The DNA for the CDR3 is TGTGCCAGCAGCCCCTGGACAGGGGGAGCCACTGAAGCTTTCTTT. It codes for CASSPWTGGATEAFF.

This chain connects TRBV16 to TRBJ2-7; unclear D gene. Germline assignment: CDR1 KGHSY and CDR2 FQNENV. V was shortened by 1 base and J by 2 bases, with 3 bases between the two germline ends. The CDR3 is 12 amino acids. In nucleotides, the CDR3 is TGTGCCAGCAGCCAATTAACCTACGAGCAGTACTTC. Protein product: CASSQLTYEQYF. Filled out from reference TRBV16 and TRBJ2-7, the complete variable domain reads GEEVAQTPKHLVRGEGQKAKLYCAPIKGHSYVFWYQQVLKNEFKFLISFQNENVFDETGMPKERFSAKCLPNSPCSLEIQATKLEDSAVYFCASSQLTYEQYFGPGTRLTVT.

This chain connects TRBV4-1 to TRBJ1-2, with D possibly matching TRBD1 (5 bases). Looked up from germline, CDR1 is MGHRA and CDR2 is YSYEKL. V was trimmed by 4 bases and J by 10 bases, leaving 19 bases between them. This CDR3 is built from 14 residues. CDR3 protein: CASSLGPAGRDYTF. The CDR3 DNA reads TGCGCCAGCAGCCTGGGACCGGCGGGACGGGACTACACCTTC.

This clone has only one observation. The chain uses TRBV7-2 and TRBJ1-4; D is undetermined. The CDR3 extends over 14 amino acids. V was pared by 1 base and J by 4 bases, with 7 bases between. Germline CDR1 is SGHTA and CDR2 is FQGNSA. The CDR3 DNA reads TGTGCCAGCAGCTTAGAACGGATTAATGAAAAACTGTTTTTT. Its translation: CASSLERINEKLFF.

The gene calls are TRBV14 and TRBJ2-7; maybe TRBD1 (5 bases). V lost 1 base, J lost 2 bases, and 15 bases lay in between. The CDR3 covers 16 residues. CDR1 and CDR2 from the germline V gene are SGHDN and FVKESK. The CDR3 loop reads CASSQGRQWGAYEQYF. The CDR3 region has the DNA TGTGCCAGCAGCCAAGGTCGACAGTGGGGCGCCTACGAGCAGTACTTC.

This chain links TRBV5-1 with TRBJ1-1; 7 bases are shared with TRBD1. Germline V lookup: CDR1 SGHRS, CDR2 YFSETQ. The CDR3 is 14 residues long. J gave up 4 bases and V 3 bases, and 6 bases lay outside the gene matches. DNA of the CDR3: TGCGCCAGCAGCTCTGACAGGGTAGTCACTGAAGCTTTCTTT. This sequence encodes CASSSDRVVTEAFF.

The gene calls are TRBV5-1 and TRBJ1-2, with TRBD1 matching over 7 bases. The CDR3 sequence is 16 residues long. After removal of 0 bases from V and 4 bases from J, the junction contained 9 bases not matched to a gene. Germline V lookup: CDR1 SGHRS, CDR2 YFSETQ. This CDR3 reads CASSLAGTASSYGYTF. As DNA, the CDR3 is TGCGCCAGCAGCTTGGCCGGGACAGCGTCTAGCTATGGCTACACCTTC.

This chain links TRBV6-6 with TRBJ1-2; TRBD1 matches 8 bases. The CDR3 has 14 amino acids. V shed 7 bases and J 4 bases; nucleotides not matched to a gene: 8. CDR1 and CDR2 (germline): MNHNY, SVGAGI (reference sequence). Here the CDR3 reads CASKGTGGSYGYTF. CDR3 nucleotide sequence: TGTGCCAGCAAAGGGACAGGTGGGAGCTATGGCTACACCTTC.

The V gene is TRBV30, the J gene TRBJ1-1, with D uncertain. The germline V gene encodes CDR1 GTSNPN and CDR2 SVGIG (reference sequence). The CDR3 has 13 amino acids. V lost 2 bases and J lost 1, with 8 bases in between. DNA for the CDR3: TGTGCCTGGAGTAAGGCCACGAACACTGAAGCTTTCTTT. This encodes CAWSKATNTEAFF.

The table lists this clone with a few counts. The chain has TRBV5-1 and TRBJ2-3, with 10 bases lining up with TRBD2. J was trimmed by 0 bases and V by 7 bases; bases with no gene match: 8. Germline V gene lookup returns CDR1 SGHRS and CDR2 YFSETQ. The CDR3 sequence is 16 residues long. This chain's CDR3 is CASAERGGPSTDTQYF. CDR3 nucleotide sequence: TGCGCCAGCGCTGAGCGGGGGGGCCCTAGCACAGATACGCAGTATTTT.